Listed below are T cell receptor beta chains from one sample, sequenced in a study of T cell changes during pregnancy in multiple sclerosis. Profiling relied on immunoSEQ multiplex PCR, and the TCRdb table lists in-frame clones only, not all of them. The data contain tens of thousands of clones, 90% of them seen just once; the ten biggest clones take up 6% to 7%. The sample in question was CD8+ T cells from peripheral blood mononuclear cells, obtained in the third trimester of pregnancy. These receptor sequences come from a female donor with multiple sclerosis, enrolled in a pregnancy study. CDR3s include the opening cysteine and the closing phenylalanine or tryptophan. D genes are given only for firm matches. The size field is filled for only some rows; it gives once, few, many or a size class.

size: .
V: TRBV9
D: .
J: TRBJ2-1
CDR3: CASSVGTSSLYNEQFF
DNA: TGTGCCAGCAGCGTAGGCACTAGCAGCCTCTACAATGAGCAGTTCTTC

size: .
V: TRBV4-2
D: .
J: TRBJ2-7
CDR3: CASSQETASYEQYF
DNA: TGTGCCAGCAGCCAAGAGACAGCCTCCTACGAGCAGTACTTC

size: .
V: TRBV30
D: .
J: TRBJ1-6
CDR3: CAWTGGSSYNSPLHF
DNA: TGTGCCTGGACGGGGGGGAGCTCCTATAATTCACCCCTCCACTTT

size: .
V: TRBV5-1
D: TRBD1
J: TRBJ1-1
CDR3: CASSPGFTGDKAFF
DNA: TGCGCCAGCAGCCCAGGTTTCACAGGGGATAAAGCTTTCTTT

size: .
V: TRBV28
D: .
J: TRBJ1-6
CDR3: CASRTDSYGFNSPLHF
DNA: TGTGCCAGCAGAACGGACAGTTATGGATTTAATTCACCCCTCCACTTT

size: .
V: TRBV9
D: .
J: TRBJ1-2
CDR3: CASSVDSRYTF
DNA: TGTGCCAGCAGCGTAGACAGTCGCTACACCTTC

size: .
V: TRBV11-2
D: TRBD2
J: TRBJ2-7
CDR3: CASSLSEGTKFYEQYF
DNA: TGTGCCAGCAGCTTATCGGAGGGGACTAAGTTCTACGAGCAGTACTTC

size: .
V: TRBV7-3
D: .
J: TRBJ2-4
CDR3: CASSPGHSENIQYF
DNA: TGTGCCAGCAGCCCCGGTCACAGTGAAAACATTCAGTACTTC

size: .
V: TRBV7-2
D: TRBD1
J: TRBJ1-4
CDR3: CASSHRQGYAEKLFF
DNA: TGTGCCAGCAGCCACCGACAGGGCTACGCTGAAAAACTGTTTTTT

size: .
V: TRBV6-4
D: TRBD2
J: TRBJ2-2
CDR3: CASSEKTGGQAGELFF
DNA: TGTGCCAGCAGTGAAAAGACGGGAGGGCAGGCCGGGGAGCTGTTTTTT

size: .
V: TRBV2
D: TRBD2
J: TRBJ2-2
CDR3: CAIMGLAATGELFF
DNA: TGTGCCATCATGGGACTAGCGGCCACCGGGGAGCTGTTTTTT

size: once
V: TRBV6-5
D: .
J: TRBJ2-7
CDR3: CASSYSGRTYEQYF
DNA: TGTGCCAGCAGTTACTCGGGCAGGACCTACGAGCAGTACTTC

size: .
V: TRBV7-9
D: .
J: TRBJ1-4
CDR3: CASSTQEKLFF
DNA: TGTGCCAGCAGTACCCAGGAAAAACTGTTTTTT

size: .
V: TRBV4-3
D: .
J: TRBJ1-1
CDR3: CASSQGLGLDSAILVTEAFF
DNA: TGCGCCAGCAGCCAAGGGTTGGGGTTAGACAGCGCCATACTCGTCACTGAAGCTTTCTTT

size: .
V: TRBV18
D: .
J: TRBJ2-5
CDR3: CASSPPGETQYF
DNA: TGTGCCAGCTCACCACCGGGCGAGACCCAGTACTTC

size: .
V: TRBV30
D: .
J: TRBJ2-3
CDR3: CAWNGRTDTQYF
DNA: TGTGCCTGGAATGGCCGCACAGATACGCAGTATTTT

size: .
V: TRBV27
D: .
J: TRBJ1-1
CDR3: CASSYFSGDTEAFF
DNA: TGTGCCAGCAGTTATTTTTCGGGGGACACTGAAGCTTTCTTT

size: .
V: TRBV25-1
D: TRBD1
J: TRBJ1-1
CDR3: CASSSRGQVNTEAFF
DNA: TGTGCCAGCAGTTCTCGGGGACAGGTGAACACTGAAGCTTTCTTT

size: .
V: TRBV5-5
D: .
J: TRBJ2-5
CDR3: CASSLSITVQETQYF
DNA: TGTGCCAGCAGCTTGAGTATCACAGTCCAAGAGACCCAGTACTTC

size: .
V: TRBV11-3
D: .
J: TRBJ1-1
CDR3: CASSFKGQLNTEAFF
DNA: TGTGCCAGCAGCTTTAAAGGACAGCTGAACACTGAAGCTTTCTTT

size: .
V: TRBV6-4
D: .
J: TRBJ2-1
CDR3: CASSDGTVSYNEQFF
DNA: TGTGCCAGCAGTGACGGGACTGTTTCCTACAATGAGCAGTTCTTC

size: few
V: TRBV6-1
D: .
J: TRBJ2-1
CDR3: CASSDQAGGRNEQFF
DNA: TGTGCCAGCAGTGATCAGGCAGGGGGGAGGAATGAGCAGTTCTTC

size: .
V: TRBV27
D: TRBD1
J: TRBJ2-2
CDR3: CASSFTGGGGELFF
DNA: TGTGCCAGCAGTTTCACAGGGGGAGGCGGGGAGCTGTTTTTT

size: once
V: TRBV11-2
D: .
J: TRBJ1-1
CDR3: CASSPPAGEGSNTEAFF
DNA: TGTGCCAGCAGCCCTCCTGCGGGGGAGGGCTCGAACACTGAAGCTTTCTTT

size: .
V: TRBV27
D: .
J: TRBJ2-7
CDR3: CASSLAQDFGEQYF
DNA: TGTGCCAGCAGTTTGGCCCAGGACTTCGGAGAGCAGTACTTC

size: .
V: TRBV6-5
D: .
J: TRBJ1-5
CDR3: CASSSEAGSQPQHF
DNA: TGCGCCAGCAGCTCGGAAGCGGGCAGTCAGCCCCAGCATTTT

size: .
V: TRBV28
D: .
J: TRBJ2-1
CDR3: CASRPPGDTYNEQFF
DNA: TGTGCCAGCAGGCCACCGGGAGATACCTACAATGAGCAGTTCTTC

size: .
V: TRBV13
D: .
J: TRBJ1-2
CDR3: CASSDSQVYGYTF
DNA: TGTGCCAGCAGCGATTCACAGGTCTATGGCTACACCTTC

size: .
V: TRBV30
D: TRBD1
J: TRBJ1-2
CDR3: CAWSEGTGKGYTF
DNA: TGTGCCTGGAGCGAAGGGACAGGGAAAGGCTACACCTTC

size: .
V: TRBV6-1
D: TRBD1
J: TRBJ2-1
CDR3: CASRGQSGGEQFF
DNA: TGTGCCAGCAGGGGACAGAGCGGCGGTGAGCAGTTCTTC

size: .
V: TRBV2
D: TRBD1
J: TRBJ2-2
CDR3: CASWDREITGELFF
DNA: TGTGCCAGCTGGGACAGGGAGATTACCGGGGAGCTGTTTTTT

size: once
V: TRBV5-1
D: TRBD1
J: TRBJ1-2
CDR3: CASTTGTGGAHGYTF
DNA: TGCGCCAGTACCACTGGGACAGGGGGCGCCCATGGCTACACCTTC

size: .
V: TRBV6-6
D: .
J: TRBJ1-1
CDR3: CASISQNTEAFF
DNA: TGTGCCAGCATTAGCCAGAACACTGAAGCTTTCTTT

size: .
V: TRBV4-3
D: TRBD2
J: TRBJ2-3
CDR3: CASSQVLNGGAVDTQYF
DNA: TGCGCCAGCAGCCAAGTTCTCAACGGGGGGGCCGTGGATACGCAGTATTTT

size: few
V: TRBV9
D: .
J: TRBJ1-1
CDR3: CASSLDRNTEAFF
DNA: TGTGCCAGCAGCCTGGACAGAAACACTGAAGCTTTCTTT

size: .
V: TRBV5-6
D: TRBD2
J: TRBJ2-5
CDR3: CASSLSGVGTQYF
DNA: TGTGCCAGCAGCTTAAGCGGGGTGGGGACCCAGTACTTC

size: .
V: TRBV11-1
D: TRBD2
J: TRBJ2-3
CDR3: CASSFFRGVTDTQYF
DNA: TGTGCCAGCAGCTTCTTCCGGGGGGTCACAGATACGCAGTATTTT